The 3 T cell receptor beta chains given below trace back to one sample, sequenced in a study of OX40 agonist ivuxolimab in advanced cancers. Some clones are missing from TCRdb's copy, which holds only in-frame ones; the method was immunoSEQ multiplex PCR. The table includes about 71,000 clones, 91% detected once. The sample here was CD4+ or CD8+ T cells sorted from blood, taken in a trial of the OX40 agonist ivuxolimab. Source of these receptors: an adult with an advanced solid tumor such as melanoma, head and neck, liver or kidney cancer.

The chain employs TRBV2 and TRBJ2-3, with TRBD2 matching 10 bases. The trim removed 8 bases at V and 1 base at J, leaving 3 bases unmatched. CDR1 is SNHLY, CDR2 FYNNEI, per germline. The CDR3 covers 14 residues. CDR3 residues: CASLLAGGTDTQYF. The CDR3 DNA sequence: TGTGCCAGCCTCCTAGCGGGAGGCACAGATACGCAGTATTTT.

This clone was detected only once. The chain is built from TRBV4-3 and TRBJ2-3; no definite D call. The ends were cut back, 0 bases at V and 7 bases at J, with 14 bases in the middle. The length of the CDR3 is 15 residues. Germline values: CDR1 LGHNA, CDR2 YSLEER. The CDR3 bases are TGCGCCAGCAGCCAAGATCCGACGACTGACTATACGCAGTATTTT. As protein: CASSQDPTTDYTQYF.

CDR3: CASRRGQGNSNEQYF. The CDR3 DNA sequence: TGTGCCAGCAGAAGAGGACAGGGCAATAGCAACGAGCAGTACTTC. The chain combines TRBV5-3 with TRBJ2-7; 8 bases align to TRBD1. TRBV5-3 is flagged as an ORF with uncertain function. The CDR3 sequence is 15 residues long. Trimming cost V 8 bases and J 5 bases; bases outside gene matches: 15.